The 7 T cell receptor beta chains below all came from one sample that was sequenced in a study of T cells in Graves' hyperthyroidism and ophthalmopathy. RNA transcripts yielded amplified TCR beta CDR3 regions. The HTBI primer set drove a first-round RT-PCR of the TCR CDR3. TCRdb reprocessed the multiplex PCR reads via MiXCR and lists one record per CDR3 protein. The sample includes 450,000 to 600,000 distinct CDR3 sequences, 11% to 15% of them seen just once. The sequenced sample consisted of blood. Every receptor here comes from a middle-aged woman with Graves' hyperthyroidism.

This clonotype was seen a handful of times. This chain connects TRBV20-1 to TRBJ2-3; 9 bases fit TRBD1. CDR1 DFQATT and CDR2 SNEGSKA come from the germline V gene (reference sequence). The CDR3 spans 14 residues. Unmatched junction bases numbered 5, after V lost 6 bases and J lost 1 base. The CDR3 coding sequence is TGCAGTGCCCTACGGACAGGGGGCACAGATACGCAGTATTTT. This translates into CSALRTGGTDTQYF.

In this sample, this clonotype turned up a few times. CDR3 in amino acids: CASSEGVSGEAFF. The CDR3 nucleotides read TGTGCCAGCAGCGAGGGGGTATCAGGTGAAGCTTTCTTT. This chain joins TRBV9 and TRBJ1-1; perhaps TRBD1 as D (6 bases). The CDR3 contains 13 residues. Trimming took 3 bases from V and 7 from J, leaving 13 bases between them. Germline loops: CDR1 SGDLS, CDR2 YYNGEE.

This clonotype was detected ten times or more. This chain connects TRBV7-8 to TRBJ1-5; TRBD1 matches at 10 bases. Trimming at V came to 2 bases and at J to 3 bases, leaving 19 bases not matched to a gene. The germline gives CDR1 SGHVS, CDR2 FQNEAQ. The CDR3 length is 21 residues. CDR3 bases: TGTGCCAGCAGCTTAAGTCCAGGACAGGGGGTCAGAGGTGCTATCAATCAGCCCCAGCATTTT. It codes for CASSLSPGQGVRGAINQPQHF.

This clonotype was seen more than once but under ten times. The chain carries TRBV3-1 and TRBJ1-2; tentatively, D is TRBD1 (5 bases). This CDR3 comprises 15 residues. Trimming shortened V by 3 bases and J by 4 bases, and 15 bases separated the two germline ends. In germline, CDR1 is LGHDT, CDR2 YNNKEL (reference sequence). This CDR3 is CASSQAGAPGYGYTF. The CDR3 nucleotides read TGTGCCAGCAGCCAGGCCGGGGCGCCCGGCTATGGCTACACCTTC. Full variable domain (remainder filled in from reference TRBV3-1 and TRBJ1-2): DTAVSQTPKYLVTQMGNDKSIKCEQNLGHDTMYWYKQDSKKFLKIMFSYNNKELIINETVPNRFSPKSPDKAHLNLHINSLELGDSAVYFCASSQAGAPGYGYTFGSGTRLTVV.

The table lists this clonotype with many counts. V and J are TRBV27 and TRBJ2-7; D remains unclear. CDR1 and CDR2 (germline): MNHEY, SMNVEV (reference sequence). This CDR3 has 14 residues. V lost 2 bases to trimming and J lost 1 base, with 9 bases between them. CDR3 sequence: CASSLVSQSYEQYF. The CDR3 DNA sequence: TGTGCCAGCAGTTTAGTATCCCAGTCCTACGAGCAGTACTTC.

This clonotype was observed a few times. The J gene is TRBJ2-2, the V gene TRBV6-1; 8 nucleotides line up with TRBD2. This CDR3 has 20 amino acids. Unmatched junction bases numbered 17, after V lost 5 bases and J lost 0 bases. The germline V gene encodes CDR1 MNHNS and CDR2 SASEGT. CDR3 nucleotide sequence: TGTGCCAGCAGTTTTCTAAAGGGTAGCGGGACTTCCACGAACACCGGGGAGCTGTTTTTT. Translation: CASSFLKGSGTSTNTGELFF.

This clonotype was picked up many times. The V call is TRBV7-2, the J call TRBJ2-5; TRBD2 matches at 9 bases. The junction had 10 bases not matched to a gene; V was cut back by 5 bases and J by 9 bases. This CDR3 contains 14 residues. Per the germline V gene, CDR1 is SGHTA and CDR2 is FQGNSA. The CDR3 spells CASSPQGLAWAQYF. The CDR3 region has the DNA TGTGCCAGCAGCCCCCAGGGACTAGCCTGGGCCCAGTACTTC.